Following are 5 T cell receptor beta chains from one sample sequenced in a study of blood T cell repertoires in COVID-19. TCRdb keeps only in-frame clones here, not all; method: immunoSEQ multiplex PCR. Altogether around 310,000 clones are present, approximately 89% being singletons, with the ten largest covering 8% to 10%. The sequencing sample was made of PBMCs or T cells enriched from blood (not recorded which). Every receptor here comes from a middle-aged woman who had recovered from COVID-19.

The V call is TRBV29-1, the J call TRBJ2-7, with a possible D match to TRBD1 (5 bases). The CDR3 consists of 13 residues. CDR1 is SQVTM, CDR2 ANQGSEA, per germline. The ends were cut back, 4 bases at V and 6 bases at J, with 16 bases in the middle. The CDR3, as DNA: TGCAGCGTTGTAACGTGGCAGGGTGGCGAGCAGTACTTC. Translation gives CSVVTWQGGEQYF.

The rearrangement joins TRBV19 to TRBJ1-6; TRBD1 matches at 11 bases. Germline lookup yields CDR1 LNHDA and CDR2 SQIVND (reference sequence). The CDR3 length is 13 residues. V was clipped by 10 bases and J by 7 bases; unmatched bases: 3. The CDR3 nucleotides are TGTGCCACCCGGGACAGGGGGAATTCACCCCTCCACTTT. This gives the protein CATRDRGNSPLHF.

The chain uses TRBV4-1 and TRBJ1-6, with TRBD1 matching over 9 bases. The CDR3 loop spans 15 amino acids. Germline CDR1 MGHRA, CDR2 YSYEKL. The V gene end was trimmed by 3 bases and the J gene end by 10 bases; junction bases not matched to a gene: 7. This CDR3 is CASSQGGQGRSPLHF. Here the CDR3 DNA reads TGCGCCAGCAGCCAGGGAGGACAGGGGAGATCACCCCTCCACTTT.

The CDR3 loop is CATSRDGLQETQYF. As DNA, the CDR3 is TGTGCCACCAGCAGAGATGGACTCCAAGAGACCCAGTACTTC. The gene calls are TRBV15 and TRBJ2-5, with a weak D call TRBD2 (5 bases). The CDR3 sequence is 14 residues long. V lost 0 bases and J 1 base, leaving 6 bases between the germline ends. In germline, CDR1 is LNHNV, CDR2 YYDKDF (reference sequence).

The chain carries TRBV19 and TRBJ2-2, with 9 positions matching TRBD1. Per germline, CDR1 LNHDA and CDR2 SQIVND (reference sequence). The CDR3 extends over 16 amino acids. J was trimmed by 4 bases and V by 5 bases; bases with no gene match: 8. For the CDR3, the DNA is TGTGCCAGTAGTGAAAACAGGGGGCGCGTCACCGGGGAGCTGTTTTTT. Residues: CASSENRGRVTGELFF.